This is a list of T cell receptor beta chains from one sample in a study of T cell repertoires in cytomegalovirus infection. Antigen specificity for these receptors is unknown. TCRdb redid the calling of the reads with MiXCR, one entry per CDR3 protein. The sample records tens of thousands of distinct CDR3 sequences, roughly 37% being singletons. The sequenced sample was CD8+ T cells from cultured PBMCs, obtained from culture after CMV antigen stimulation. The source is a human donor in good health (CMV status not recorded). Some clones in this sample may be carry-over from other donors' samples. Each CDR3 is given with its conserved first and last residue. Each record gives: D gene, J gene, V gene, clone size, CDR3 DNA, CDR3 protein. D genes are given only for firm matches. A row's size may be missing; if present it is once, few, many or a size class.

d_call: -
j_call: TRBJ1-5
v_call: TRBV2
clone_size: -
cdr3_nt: TGTGCCAGCAGTGAAGCGCAGGGTCAGCCCCAGCATTTT
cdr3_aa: CASSEAQGQPQHF

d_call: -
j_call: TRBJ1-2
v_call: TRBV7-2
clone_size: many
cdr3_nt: TGTGCCAGCAGCTTAGGAGGGGGGACTAACTATGGCTACACCTTC
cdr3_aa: CASSLGGGTNYGYTF

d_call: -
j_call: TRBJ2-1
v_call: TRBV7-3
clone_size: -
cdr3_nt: TGTGCCAGCAGCTTATTAGCGGCCCAAGATGAGCAGTTCTTC
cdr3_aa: CASSLLAAQDEQFF

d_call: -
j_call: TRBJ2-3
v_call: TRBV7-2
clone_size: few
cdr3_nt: TGTGCCAGCTCTGTCGTCGGTGCAGATACGCAGTATTTT
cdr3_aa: CASSVVGADTQYF

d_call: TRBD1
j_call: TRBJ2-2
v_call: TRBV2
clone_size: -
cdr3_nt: TGTGCCAGCAGTGACAGGGGGCGAGGGCACACCGGGGAGCTGTTTTTT
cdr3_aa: CASSDRGRGHTGELFF

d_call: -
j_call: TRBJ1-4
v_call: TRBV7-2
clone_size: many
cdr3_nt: TGTGCCAGCACAGTGGGGGTAGCTAATGAAAAACTGTTTTTT
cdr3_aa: CASTVGVANEKLFF

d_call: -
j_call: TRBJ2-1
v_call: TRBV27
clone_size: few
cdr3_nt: TGTGCCAGCAGTCCAACTACAGGAAGGCAGTTCTTC
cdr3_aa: CASSPTTGRQFF

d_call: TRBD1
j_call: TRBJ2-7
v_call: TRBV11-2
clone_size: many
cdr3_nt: TGTGCCAGCAGCTTAGACCCGACGGGACAGGGCTACGAGCAGTACTTC
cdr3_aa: CASSLDPTGQGYEQYF

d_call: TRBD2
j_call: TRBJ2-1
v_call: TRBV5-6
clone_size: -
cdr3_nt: TGTGCCAGCAGCTTTGGGACTAGGGATGAGCAGTTCTTC
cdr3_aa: CASSFGTRDEQFF

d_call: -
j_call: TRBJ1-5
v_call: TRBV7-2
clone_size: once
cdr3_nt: TGTGCCAGCAGCTCAGATATTGACAGGCATTATAGCAATCAGCCCCAGCATTTT
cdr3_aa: CASSSDIDRHYSNQPQHF

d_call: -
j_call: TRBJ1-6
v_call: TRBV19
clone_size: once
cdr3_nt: TGTGCCAGTAGTATAGCTTCGGGGGCTTCCTATAATTCACCCCTCCACTTT
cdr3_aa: CASSIASGASYNSPLHF

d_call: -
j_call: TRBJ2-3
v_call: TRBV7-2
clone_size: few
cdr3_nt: TGTGCCAGCAGCTTAGCGGGGGGCCCCAGGGGAGATACGCAGTATTTT
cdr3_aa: CASSLAGGPRGDTQYF

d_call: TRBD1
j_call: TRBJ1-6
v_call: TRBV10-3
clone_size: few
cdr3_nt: TGTGCCATCAGTGTCGGACAGGGGTTGAATTCACCCCTCCACTTT
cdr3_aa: CAISVGQGLNSPLHF

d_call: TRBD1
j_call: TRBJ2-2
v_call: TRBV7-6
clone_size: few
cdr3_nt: TGTGCCACCGGCGGGGAGACAGGGGGCACCGGGGAGCTGTTTTTT
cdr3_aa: CATGGETGGTGELFF

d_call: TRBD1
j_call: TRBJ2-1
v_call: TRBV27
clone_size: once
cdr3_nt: TGTGCCAGCAGTTTATCGTTTTTAGAGACAGGGGGTAACTACAATGAGCAGTTCTTC
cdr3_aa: CASSLSFLETGGNYNEQFF

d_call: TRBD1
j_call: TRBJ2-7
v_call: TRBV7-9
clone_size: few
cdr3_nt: TGTGCCAGCAGCCCCAGGGGACAGCGCCCCTACGAGCAGTACTTC
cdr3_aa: CASSPRGQRPYEQYF

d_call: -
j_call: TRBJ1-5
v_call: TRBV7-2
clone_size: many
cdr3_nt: TGTGCCAGCAGTCCGGGAGGGGAATTATTCGGCAATCAGCCCCAGCATTTT
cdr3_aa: CASSPGGELFGNQPQHF

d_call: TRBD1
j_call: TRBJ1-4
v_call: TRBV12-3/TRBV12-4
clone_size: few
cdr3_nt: TGTGCCAGCAGTTTAGGGGGACAGAGGGAAAAACTGTTTTTT
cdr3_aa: CASSLGGQREKLFF

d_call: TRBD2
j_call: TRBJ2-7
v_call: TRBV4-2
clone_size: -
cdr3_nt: TGTGCCAGCAGCCAATTTGCTAGCGGGGTGATGATAACCTACGAGCAGTACTTC
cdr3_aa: CASSQFASGVMITYEQYF

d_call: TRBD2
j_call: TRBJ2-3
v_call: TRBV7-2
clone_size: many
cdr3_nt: TGTGCCAGCAGTTCCCGCTTCCGGGGGGGGGGCACAGATACGCAGTATTTT
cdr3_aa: CASSSRFRGGGTDTQYF

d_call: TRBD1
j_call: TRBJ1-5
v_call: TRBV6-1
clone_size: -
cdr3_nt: TGTGCCAGCAGTGCGGACAGGTCCTACAATCAGCCCCAGCATTTT
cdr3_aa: CASSADRSYNQPQHF

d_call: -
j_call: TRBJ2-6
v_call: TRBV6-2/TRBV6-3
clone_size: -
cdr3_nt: TGTGCCAGCAGCCCGAACGGGGGCTCTGGGGCCAACGTCCTGACTTTC
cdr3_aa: CASSPNGGSGANVLTF

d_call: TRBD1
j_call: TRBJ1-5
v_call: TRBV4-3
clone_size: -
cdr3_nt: TGCGCCAGCAGCCAAGTCTTCCCGGGACAGGGGGCTTCTCGGCAGCCCCAGCATTTT
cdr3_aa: CASSQVFPGQGASRQPQHF

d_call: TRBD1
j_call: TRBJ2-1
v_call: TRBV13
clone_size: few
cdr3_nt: TGTGCCAGCAGCTCGACAGGGGGAGATCCCAAATACAATGAGCAGTTCTTC
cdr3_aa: CASSSTGGDPKYNEQFF

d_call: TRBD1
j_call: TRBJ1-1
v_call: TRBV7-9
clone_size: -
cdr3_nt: TGTGGCAGCAGCCCGGACAGGGCAACTGAAGCTTTCTTT
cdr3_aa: CGSSPDRATEAFF

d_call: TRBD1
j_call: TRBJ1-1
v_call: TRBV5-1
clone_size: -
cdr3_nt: TGCGCCAGCAGCTATACAGGGGGCGAGATAATCGCCACTGAAGCTTTCTTT
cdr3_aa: CASSYTGGEIIATEAFF

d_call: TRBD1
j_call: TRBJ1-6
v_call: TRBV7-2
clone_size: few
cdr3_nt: TGTGCCAGCAGCCTCGGGACAGGGAGCCCCCTCCACTTT
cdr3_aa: CASSLGTGSPLHF

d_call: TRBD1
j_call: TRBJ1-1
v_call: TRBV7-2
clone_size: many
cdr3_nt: TGTGCCAGCAGCCGCGGACAGGGGAGGACTGAAGCTTTCTTT
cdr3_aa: CASSRGQGRTEAFF

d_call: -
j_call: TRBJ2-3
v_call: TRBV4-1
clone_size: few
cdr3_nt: TGCGCCAGCAGCCCATCGGGGGCTAACACAGATACGCAGTATTTT
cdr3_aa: CASSPSGANTDTQYF

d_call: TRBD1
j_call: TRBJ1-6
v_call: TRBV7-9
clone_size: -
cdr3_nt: TGTGCCAGCAGCTTAGCGAGGGACAGTCCGAATTCACCCCTCCACTTT
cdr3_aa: CASSLARDSPNSPLHF

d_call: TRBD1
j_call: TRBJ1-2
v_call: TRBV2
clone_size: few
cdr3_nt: TGTGCCAGCAGTGAACCTGGACAGGGGGATAACTATGGCTACACCTTC
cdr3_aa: CASSEPGQGDNYGYTF

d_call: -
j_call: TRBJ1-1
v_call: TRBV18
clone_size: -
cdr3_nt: TGTGCCAGCTCACCGGGTCCGCGACCGAACACTGAAGCTTTCTTT
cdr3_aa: CASSPGPRPNTEAFF

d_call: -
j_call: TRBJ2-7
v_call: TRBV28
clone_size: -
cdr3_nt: TGTGCCAGCAGTTTGGTCGACGTAGCCTACGAGCAGTACTTC
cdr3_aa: CASSLVDVAYEQYF

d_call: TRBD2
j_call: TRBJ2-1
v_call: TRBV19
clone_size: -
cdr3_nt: TGTGCCAGTAGCGTAGCGGGGGGCGCGAACAATGAGCAGTTCTTC
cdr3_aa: CASSVAGGANNEQFF

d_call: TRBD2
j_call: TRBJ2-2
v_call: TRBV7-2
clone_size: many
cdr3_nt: TGTGCCATTCCAGCGGGGGGGACCACCGGGGAGCTGTTTTTT
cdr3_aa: CAIPAGGTTGELFF

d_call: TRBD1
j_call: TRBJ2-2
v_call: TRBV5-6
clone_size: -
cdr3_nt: TGTGCCAGCAGCCCGGGACAGCATGCAGCCGGGGAGCTGTTTTTT
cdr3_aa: CASSPGQHAAGELFF

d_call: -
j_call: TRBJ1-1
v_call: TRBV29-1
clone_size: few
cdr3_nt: TGCAGCGTTGAAGTAGTCGTTCCCGAAGCTTTCTTT
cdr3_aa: CSVEVVVPEAFF

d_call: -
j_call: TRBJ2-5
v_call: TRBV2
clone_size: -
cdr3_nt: TGTGCCAGCAGTGGGACGGGGGCCATACAAGAGACCCAGTACTTC
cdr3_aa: CASSGTGAIQETQYF

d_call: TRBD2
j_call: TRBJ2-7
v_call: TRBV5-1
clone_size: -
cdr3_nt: TGCGCCAGCAGGATGGGACTAGCGATCTCCTACGAGCAGTACTTC
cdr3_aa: CASRMGLAISYEQYF

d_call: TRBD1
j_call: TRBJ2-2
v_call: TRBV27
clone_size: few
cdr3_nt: TGTGCCAGCAGTATCCTGGGACAGGGAGATTGGGAGCTGTTTTTT
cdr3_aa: CASSILGQGDWELFF

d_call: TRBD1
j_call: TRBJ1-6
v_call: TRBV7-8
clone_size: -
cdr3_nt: TGTGCCAGCAGTTTCACCGCCGGGACAGGGGGTTCACCCCTCCACTTT
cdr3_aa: CASSFTAGTGGSPLHF

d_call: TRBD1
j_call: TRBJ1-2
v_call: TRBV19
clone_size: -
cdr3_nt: TGTGCCAGTAGCGTCAACACTCCGGGACAGGGGGCGTATGGCTACACCTTC
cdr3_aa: CASSVNTPGQGAYGYTF

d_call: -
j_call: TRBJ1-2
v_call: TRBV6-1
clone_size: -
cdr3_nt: TGTGCCAGCAGTGAATGGATGGTGAGCTATGGCTACACCTTC
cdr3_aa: CASSEWMVSYGYTF

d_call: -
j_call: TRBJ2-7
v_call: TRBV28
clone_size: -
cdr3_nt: TGTGCCAGCAGTTTCCCATCCTCTGGCCGTTACTCACTCTCCTACGAGCAGTACTTC
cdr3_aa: CASSFPSSGRYSLSYEQYF

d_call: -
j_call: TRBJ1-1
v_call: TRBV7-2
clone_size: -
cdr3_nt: TGTGCCAGCAGCTTACACAGGACAAACACTGAAGCTTTCTTT
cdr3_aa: CASSLHRTNTEAFF

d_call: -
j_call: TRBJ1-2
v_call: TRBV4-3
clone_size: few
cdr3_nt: TGCGCCAGCAGCCAAGAGGACGGGGGATCCTATGGCTACACCTTC
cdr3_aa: CASSQEDGGSYGYTF

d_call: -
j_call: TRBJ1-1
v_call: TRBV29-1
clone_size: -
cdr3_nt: TGCAGCGTTGGGTGGGTTATGAACACTGAAGCTTTCTTT
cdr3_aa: CSVGWVMNTEAFF

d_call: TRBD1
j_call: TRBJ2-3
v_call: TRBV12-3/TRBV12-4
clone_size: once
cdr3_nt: TGTGCCAGCACCACGGGACAGGGCACAGATACGCAGTATTTT
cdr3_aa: CASTTGQGTDTQYF

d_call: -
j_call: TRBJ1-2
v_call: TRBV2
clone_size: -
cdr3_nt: TGTGCCAGCAGTGATGAACAGGCCTATGGCTACACCTTC
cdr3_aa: CASSDEQAYGYTF

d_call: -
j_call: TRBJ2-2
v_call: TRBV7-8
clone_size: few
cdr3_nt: TGTGCCAGCAGCCTTGGTAGCGACACCGGGGAGCTGTTTTTT
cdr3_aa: CASSLGSDTGELFF